This entry concerns a single T cell receptor (beta chain). Its antigen is unidentified. The data are from a study of blood T cells in healthy people across ages. Findings and caveats of the study: TCR beta diversity per million T cells fell roughly linearly with age.

The authors ran a second PCR of about 7 to 12 cycles using a sample-barcoded 5' primer and a J-beta primer mix. Each sample yielded at least 2.5 million CDR3-containing paired-end reads. TCRdb called the 5' RACE reads again in MiXCR, with one record for every CDR3 protein. Among fewer than 750,000 distinct CDR3 sequences listed, under 55% were seen once. This receptor was obtained from a man older than 75 in good health. Sequences were obtained from blood.

For the CDR3, the DNA is TGCGCCAGCAGCCCCGGAGGGCTAGCGGGGGCCGATACGCAGTATTTT. It translates to CASSPGGLAGADTQYF. The V gene is TRBV4-3, the J gene TRBJ2-3, with 10 bases fitting TRBD2. The germline V gene has CDR1 LGHNA and CDR2 YSLEER. The length of the CDR3 is 16 residues. V shed 4 bases, J shed 6 bases, and the junction held 10 bases outside the gene matches.